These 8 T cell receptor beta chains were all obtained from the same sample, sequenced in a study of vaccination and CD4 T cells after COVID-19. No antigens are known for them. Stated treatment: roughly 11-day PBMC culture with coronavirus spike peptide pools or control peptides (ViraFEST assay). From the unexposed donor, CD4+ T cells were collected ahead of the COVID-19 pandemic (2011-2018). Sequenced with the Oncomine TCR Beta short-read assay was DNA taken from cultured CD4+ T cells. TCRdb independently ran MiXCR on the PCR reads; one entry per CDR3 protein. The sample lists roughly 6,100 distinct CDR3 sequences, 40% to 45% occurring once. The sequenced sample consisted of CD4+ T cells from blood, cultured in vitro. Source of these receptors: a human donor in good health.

The CDR3 here is CASEGGGQVEQFF. The CDR3 region has the DNA TGTGCCAGCGAGGGGGGGGGTCAGGTTGAGCAGTTCTTC. The chain is built from TRBV6-1 and TRBJ2-1; D is possibly TRBD2 (7 bases). CDR1 is MNHNS, CDR2 SASEGT, per germline. V lost 8 bases, J lost 9 bases, and 17 bases lay in between. This CDR3 is 13 amino acids long.

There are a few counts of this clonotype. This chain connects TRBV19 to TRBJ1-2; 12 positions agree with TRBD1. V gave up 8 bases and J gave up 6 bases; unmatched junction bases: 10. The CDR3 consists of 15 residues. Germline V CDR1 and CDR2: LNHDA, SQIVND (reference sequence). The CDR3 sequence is CASAGQGASQHGYTF. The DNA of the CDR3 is TGTGCCAGTGCGGGACAGGGGGCTTCCCAACATGGCTACACCTTC.

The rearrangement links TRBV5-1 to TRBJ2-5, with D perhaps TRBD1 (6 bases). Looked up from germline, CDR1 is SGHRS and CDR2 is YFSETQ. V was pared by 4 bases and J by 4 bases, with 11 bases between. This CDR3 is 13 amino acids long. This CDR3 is CASSGGQLETQYF. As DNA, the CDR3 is TGCGCCAGCAGCGGGGGACAATTAGAGACCCAGTACTTC.

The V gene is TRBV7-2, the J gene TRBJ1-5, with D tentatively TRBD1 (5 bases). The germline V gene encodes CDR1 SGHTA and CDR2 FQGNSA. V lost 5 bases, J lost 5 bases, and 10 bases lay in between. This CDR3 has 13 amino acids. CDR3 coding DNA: TGTGCCAGCAGCGCCCAGGGTGATCAGCCCCAGCATTTT. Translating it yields CASSAQGDQPQHF.

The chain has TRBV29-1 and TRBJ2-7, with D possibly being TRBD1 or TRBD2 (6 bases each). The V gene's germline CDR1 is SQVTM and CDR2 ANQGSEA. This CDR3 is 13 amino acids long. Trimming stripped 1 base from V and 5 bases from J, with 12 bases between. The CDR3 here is CSVEGQGRNEQYF. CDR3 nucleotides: TGCAGCGTTGAAGGCCAGGGGAGGAACGAGCAGTACTTC.

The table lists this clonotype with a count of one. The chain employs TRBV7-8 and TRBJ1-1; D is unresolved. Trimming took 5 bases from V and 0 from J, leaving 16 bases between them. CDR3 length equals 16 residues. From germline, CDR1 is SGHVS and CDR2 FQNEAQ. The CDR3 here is CASSPPPSGVNTEAFF. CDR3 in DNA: TGTGCCAGCAGCCCCCCCCCGAGCGGAGTGAACACTGAAGCTTTCTTT.

CDR3 sequence: CASSLVPGESYEQYF. The CDR3, as DNA: TGTGCCAGCAGCTTAGTTCCAGGGGAAAGCTACGAGCAGTACTTC. The J gene is TRBJ2-7, the V gene TRBV11-2, with a weak D call TRBD1 (6 bases). This CDR3 comprises 15 residues. The germline CDR1 and CDR2 sequences are SGHAT and FQNNGV. Trimming removed 1 base from V and 3 bases from J, with 13 bases in between. The entire variable domain, with the rest obtained from reference TRBV11-2 and TRBJ2-7, is as follows: EAGVAQSPRYKIIEKRQSVAFWCNPISGHATLYWYQQILGQGPKLLIQFQNNGVVDDSQLPKDRFSAERLKGVDSTLKIQPAKLEDSAVYLCASSLVPGESYEQYFGPGTRLTVT.

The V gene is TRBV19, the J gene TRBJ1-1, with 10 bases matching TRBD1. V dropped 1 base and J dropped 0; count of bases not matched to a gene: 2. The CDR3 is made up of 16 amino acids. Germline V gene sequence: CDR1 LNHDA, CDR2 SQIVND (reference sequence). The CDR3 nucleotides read TGTGCCAGTAGTATAGGACAGGGGGCATTGAACACTGAAGCTTTCTTT. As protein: CASSIGQGALNTEAFF.